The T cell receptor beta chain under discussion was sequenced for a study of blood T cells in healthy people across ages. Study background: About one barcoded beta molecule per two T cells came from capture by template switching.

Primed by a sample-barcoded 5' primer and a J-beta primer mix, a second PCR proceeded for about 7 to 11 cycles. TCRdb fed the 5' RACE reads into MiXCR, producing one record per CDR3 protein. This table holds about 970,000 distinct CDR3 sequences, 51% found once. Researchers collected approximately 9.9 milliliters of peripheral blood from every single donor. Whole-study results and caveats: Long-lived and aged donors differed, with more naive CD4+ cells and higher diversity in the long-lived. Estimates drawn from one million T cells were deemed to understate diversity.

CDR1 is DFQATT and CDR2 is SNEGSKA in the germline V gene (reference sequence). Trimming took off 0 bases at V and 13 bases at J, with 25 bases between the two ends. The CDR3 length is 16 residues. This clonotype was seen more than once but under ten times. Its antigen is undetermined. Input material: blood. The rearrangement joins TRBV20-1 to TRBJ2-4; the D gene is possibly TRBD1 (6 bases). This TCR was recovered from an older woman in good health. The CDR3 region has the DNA TGCAGTGCTAGAGAGGAGGTATCGGGACAACACAGCAAGCAGTACTTC. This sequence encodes CSAREEVSGQHSKQYF.